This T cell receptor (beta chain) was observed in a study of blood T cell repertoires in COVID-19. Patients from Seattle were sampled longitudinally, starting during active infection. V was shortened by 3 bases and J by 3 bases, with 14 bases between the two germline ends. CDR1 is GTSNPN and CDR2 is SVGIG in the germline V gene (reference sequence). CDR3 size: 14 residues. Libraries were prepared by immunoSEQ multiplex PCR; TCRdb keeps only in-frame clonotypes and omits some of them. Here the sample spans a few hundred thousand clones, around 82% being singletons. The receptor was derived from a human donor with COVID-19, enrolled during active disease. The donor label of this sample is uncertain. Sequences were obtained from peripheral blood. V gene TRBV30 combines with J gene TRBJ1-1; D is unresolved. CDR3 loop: CAWSVQIPYTEAFF. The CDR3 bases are TGTGCCTGGAGCGTACAGATCCCCTACACTGAAGCTTTCTTT.